A single sample gave rise to the 11 T cell receptor beta chains below, sequenced in a study of regulatory T cells in long-lasting Graves disease. Time point reported: newly diagnosed GD, antithyroid drugs for less than 3 months. Generation of the TCR library employed RNA extracted from PBMCs. Arm-PCR of CDR3 regions with iRepertoire HTBI primers generated TCR beta libraries. MiXCR was run by TCRdb on the multiplex PCR reads, yielding one entry per CDR3 protein. The sample lists 400,000 to 500,000 distinct CDR3 sequences, less than 20% occurring once. This sample also appeared in a second study, on T cells in Graves' hyperthyroidism and ophthalmopathy.

Sequenced here: peripheral blood mononuclear cells (PBMCs), sampled at new diagnosis, from a patient treated with antithyroid drugs. These receptors were taken from a woman in her 30s with Graves disease.

At least ten counts were recorded for this clonotype. The J gene is TRBJ2-3, the V gene TRBV28, with TRBD2 as a possible D gene (6 bases). V gave up 5 bases and J gave up 3 bases, with 15 bases separating them. CDR3 length: 15 amino acids. In germline, CDR1 is MDHEN, CDR2 SYDVKM. CDR3: CASSSSGEGTDTQYF. DNA for the CDR3: TGTGCCAGCAGTAGCTCGGGAGAGGGAACAGATACGCAGTATTTT.

This clonotype showed up many times. This chain joins TRBV20-1 and TRBJ2-5, with D unresolved. Between the trimmed V and J ends, which lost 7 bases and 2 bases, there was a span of 17 bases. In germline, CDR1 is DFQATT, CDR2 SNEGSKA (reference sequence). The CDR3 totals 14 residues. Here the CDR3 DNA reads TGCAGTGTTGATGTCCCGGGTATACAAGAGACCCAGTACTTC. Translation gives CSVDVPGIQETQYF.

This clonotype has a handful of counts. V is TRBV6-6 and J is TRBJ2-7; 7 bases match TRBD2. V was clipped by 0 bases and J by 2 bases; unmatched bases: 13. The CDR3 consists of 18 residues. Germline V gene lookup returns CDR1 MNHNY and CDR2 SVGAGI (reference sequence). This CDR3 is CASSYSVAQGLGTYEQYF. Written as DNA, the CDR3 is TGTGCCAGCAGTTACTCGGTTGCCCAAGGACTAGGTACCTACGAGCAGTACTTC.

This clonotype came up many times. This chain uses TRBV2 with TRBJ2-3; 7 positions match TRBD2. The V segment lost 5 bases and the J segment 2 bases; nucleotides outside the gene matches: 1. CDR3 length: 13 amino acids. From germline, CDR1 is SNHLY and CDR2 FYNNEI. The CDR3 nucleotides are TGTGCCAGCAGTAGCGGGAACACAGATACGCAGTATTTT. This sequence encodes CASSSGNTDTQYF. Variable domain in full (rest from reference TRBV2 and TRBJ2-3): EPEVTQTPSHQVTQMGQEVILRCVPISNHLYFYWYRQILGQKVEFLVSFYNNEISEKSEIFDDQFSVERPDGSNFTLKIRSTKLEDSAMYFCASSSGNTDTQYFGPGTRLTVL.

This chain joins TRBV6-1 and TRBJ2-1; 14 bases map to TRBD2. This CDR3 has 16 residues. Trimming took 6 bases from V and 9 from J; bases not matched to a gene: 10. Germline loops: CDR1 MNHNS, CDR2 SASEGT. CDR3 nucleotides: TGTGCCAGCAGGCGGGGGACTAGCGGGAGCTCAGGTGAGCAGTTCTTC. Translation: CASRRGTSGSSGEQFF.

This clonotype was observed a handful of times. The chain is built from TRBV10-3 and TRBJ2-7, with D hard to call. This CDR3 spans 12 amino acids. Germline V gene data show CDR1 as ENHRY and CDR2 as SYGVKD. Trimming stripped 10 bases from V and 5 bases from J, with 15 bases between. The CDR3 spells CATVANSDEQYF. The CDR3 DNA reads as TGTGCCACAGTGGCGAATTCCGACGAGCAGTACTTC.

In regard to this clonotype: A much larger clone lies one base from this, so it may be a read error. The genes are TRBV18 and TRBJ2-1; 13 nucleotides agree with TRBD2. Per germline, CDR1 KGHSH and CDR2 LQKENI. CDR3 length: 17 amino acids. This CDR3 reads CPSSPGLAGPAGDEQFF. The CDR3, as DNA: TGTCCCAGCTCACCGGGACTAGCGGGACCGGCGGGGGATGAGCAGTTCTTC. The full variable domain, its missing parts supplied by reference TRBV18 and TRBJ2-1, is NAGVMQNPRHLVRRRGQEARLRCSPMKGHSHVYWYRQLPEEGLKFMVYLQKENIIDESGMPKERFSAEFPKEGPSILRIQQVVRGDSAAYFCPSSPGLAGPAGDEQFFGPGTRLTVL.

This clonotype was seen many times. The chain uses TRBV18 and TRBJ1-1; TRBD1 matches 7 bases. CDR1 and CDR2 from the germline V gene are KGHSH and LQKENI. The CDR3 has 14 residues. The ends lost 2 bases at V and 4 bases at J; junction bases unmatched: 4. CDR3 nucleotides: TGTGCCAGCTCACCAGCCCGGGACAGCACTGAAGCTTTCTTT. Translated, it gives CASSPARDSTEAFF.

This clonotype was observed many times. The chain couples TRBV11-2 to TRBJ2-1; D unclear. V shed 7 bases and J shed 5 bases, with 12 bases lying between them. This CDR3 has 13 residues. The germline gives CDR1 SGHAT, CDR2 FQNNGV. Here the CDR3 reads CASTRLFDNEQFF. The CDR3, as DNA: TGTGCCAGCACCCGCCTTTTTGACAATGAGCAGTTCTTC. Complete variable domain (other parts from reference TRBV11-2 and TRBJ2-1): EAGVAQSPRYKIIEKRQSVAFWCNPISGHATLYWYQQILGQGPKLLIQFQNNGVVDDSQLPKDRFSAERLKGVDSTLKIQPAKLEDSAVYLCASTRLFDNEQFFGPGTRLTVL.

This clonotype was seen ten or more times. The chain joins TRBV2 to TRBJ2-1, with 9 bases identical to TRBD1. Germline assignment: CDR1 SNHLY and CDR2 FYNNEI. The CDR3 runs to 15 residues. J gave up 0 bases and V 5 bases, and 2 bases lay outside the gene matches. The CDR3, as DNA: TGTGCCAGCAGTAAGGACAGGGGCTCCTACAATGAGCAGTTCTTC. Amino acids: CASSKDRGSYNEQFF.

This clonotype came up a few times. The chain carries TRBV28 and TRBJ1-2; possibly TRBD1 for D (5 bases). V was pared by 7 bases and J by 4 bases, with 16 bases between. The CDR3 runs to 14 residues. The germline gives CDR1 MDHEN, CDR2 SYDVKM. The CDR3, as DNA: TGTGCCAGCAACACGATCGGGGCGCCCTATGGCTACACCTTC. Translated: CASNTIGAPYGYTF.